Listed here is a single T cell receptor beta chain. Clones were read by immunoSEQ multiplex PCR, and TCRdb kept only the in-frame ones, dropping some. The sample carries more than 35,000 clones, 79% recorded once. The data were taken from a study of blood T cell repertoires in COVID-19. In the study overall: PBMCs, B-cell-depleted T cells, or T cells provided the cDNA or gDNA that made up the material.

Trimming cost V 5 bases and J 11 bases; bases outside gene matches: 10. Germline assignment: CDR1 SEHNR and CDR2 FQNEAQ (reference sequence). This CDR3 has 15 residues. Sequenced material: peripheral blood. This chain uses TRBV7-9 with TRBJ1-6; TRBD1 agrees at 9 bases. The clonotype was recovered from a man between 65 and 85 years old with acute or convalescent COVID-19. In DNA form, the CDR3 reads TGTGCCAGCAGCCCGCCCGAACAGGGGGCGGCACCCCTCCACTTT. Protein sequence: CASSPPEQGAAPLHF.